The present TCR beta chain was sequenced within a study of blood T cell repertoires in COVID-19. The wider study: COVID-19 samples from acute and convalescent phases originated in the United States, Italy and Spain. From T cells, B-cell-depleted T cells, or PBMCs came the material, which was cDNA or gDNA.

Germline V gene lookup returns CDR1 SEHNR and CDR2 FQNEAQ (reference sequence). This CDR3 spans 14 amino acids. Trimming cost V 5 bases and J 4 bases; bases outside gene matches: 6. This clone has a single count. Original handling: Reference gene primer amplification in the assay estimated nucleated cell counts. Only in-frame clones appear in the TCRdb table, and some are missing; sequencing was by immunoSEQ multiplex PCR. The V and J calls and clone size are taken from that table; D and trimming were inferred from the DNA. The sample lists about 89,000 clones; 70% to 80% were seen once. This chain links TRBV7-9 with TRBJ1-2, with TRBD1 identical over 8 bases. The receptor was isolated from a human donor in a cohort sampled during active COVID-19. Sequenced input: peripheral blood. The CDR3 spells CASSKHRGSYGYTF. The CDR3 DNA reads as TGTGCCAGCAGCAAACACAGGGGGAGCTATGGCTACACCTTC.